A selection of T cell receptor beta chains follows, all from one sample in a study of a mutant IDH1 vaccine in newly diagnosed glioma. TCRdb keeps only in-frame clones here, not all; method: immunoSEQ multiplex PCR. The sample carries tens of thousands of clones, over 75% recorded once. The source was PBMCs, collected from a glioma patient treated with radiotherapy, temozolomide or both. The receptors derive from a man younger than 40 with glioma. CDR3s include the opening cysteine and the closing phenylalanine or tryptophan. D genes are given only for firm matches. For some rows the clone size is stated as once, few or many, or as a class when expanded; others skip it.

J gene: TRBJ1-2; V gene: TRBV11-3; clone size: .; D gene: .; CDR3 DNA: TGTGCCAGCAGCTTAGATGGAGTAGTGGGGGCGTACTATGGCTACACCTTC; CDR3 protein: CASSLDGVVGAYYGYTF
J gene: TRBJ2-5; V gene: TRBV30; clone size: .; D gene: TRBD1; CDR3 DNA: TGTGCCTGGAGTGGTTCAGGGGGCCGTGGGGAGACCCAGTACTTC; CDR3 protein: CAWSGSGGRGETQYF
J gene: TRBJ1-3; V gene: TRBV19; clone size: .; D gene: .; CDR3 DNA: TGTGCCAGTAGTATAGCCGGAAACACCATATATTTT; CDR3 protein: CASSIAGNTIYF
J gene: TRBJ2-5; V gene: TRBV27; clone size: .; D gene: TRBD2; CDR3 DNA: TGTGCCAGCAGTTTAGGGGTAGCGGGGGGGCAAGAGACCCAGTACTTC; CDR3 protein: CASSLGVAGGQETQYF
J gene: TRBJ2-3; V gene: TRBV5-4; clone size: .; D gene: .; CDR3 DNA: TGTGCCAGCAGCATACCCCCTAACACAGATACGCAGTATTTT; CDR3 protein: CASSIPPNTDTQYF
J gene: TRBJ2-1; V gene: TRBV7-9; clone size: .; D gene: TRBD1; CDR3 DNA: TGTGCCAGCAGCTTAGGTCAGGGGGCAAATGAGCAGTTCTTC; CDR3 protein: CASSLGQGANEQFF
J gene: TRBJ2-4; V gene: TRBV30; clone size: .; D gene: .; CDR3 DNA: TGTGCCTGGAGTGTGGGGAGTGGGGTGAACATTCAGTACTTC; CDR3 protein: CAWSVGSGVNIQYF
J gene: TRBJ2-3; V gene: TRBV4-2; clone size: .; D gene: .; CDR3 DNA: TGTGCCAGCAGCCATCCAGAGAGCACAGATACGCAGTATTTT; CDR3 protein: CASSHPESTDTQYF
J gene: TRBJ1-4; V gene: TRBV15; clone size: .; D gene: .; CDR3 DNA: TGTGCCACCAGCGCACGGGTGCCAACTAATGAAAAACTGTTTTTT; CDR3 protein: CATSARVPTNEKLFF
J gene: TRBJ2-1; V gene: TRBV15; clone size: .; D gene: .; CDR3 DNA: TGTGCCACCAGCAGAGAAAACAGGGTCAGGACCCCCTCCAATGAGCAGTTCTTC; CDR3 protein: CATSRENRVRTPSNEQFF
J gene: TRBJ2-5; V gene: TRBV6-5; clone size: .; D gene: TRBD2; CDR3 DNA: TGTGCCAGCAGGAGCGGACTAGCGGGGATAGAGACCCAGTACTTC; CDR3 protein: CASRSGLAGIETQYF
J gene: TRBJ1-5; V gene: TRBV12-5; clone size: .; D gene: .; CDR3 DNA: TGTGCTAGTGGTTTCAATAGCAATCAGCCCCAGCATTTT; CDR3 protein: CASGFNSNQPQHF
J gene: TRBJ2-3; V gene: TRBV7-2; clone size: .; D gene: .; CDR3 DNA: TGTGCCAGCAGCCAAAGTCGGTTTACGGATACGCAGTATTTT; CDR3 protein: CASSQSRFTDTQYF
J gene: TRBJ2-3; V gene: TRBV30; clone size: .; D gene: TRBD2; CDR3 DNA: TGTGCCTGGAGGGGGACTAGCGGGCTCACAGATACGCAGTATTTT; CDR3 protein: CAWRGTSGLTDTQYF
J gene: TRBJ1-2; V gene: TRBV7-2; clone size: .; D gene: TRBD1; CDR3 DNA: TGTGCCAGCAGCTCGGAATGGACAGGGTCTAACTATGGCTACACCTTC; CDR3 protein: CASSSEWTGSNYGYTF
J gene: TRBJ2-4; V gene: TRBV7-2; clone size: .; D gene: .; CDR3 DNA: TGTGCCAGCAGCTTAGCGGAAGTTTTGGCCAAAAACATTCAGTACTTC; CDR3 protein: CASSLAEVLAKNIQYF
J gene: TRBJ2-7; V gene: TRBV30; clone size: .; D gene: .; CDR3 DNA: TGTGCCTGGAGTAGGGGGACAAGCTCCTACGAGCAGTACTTC; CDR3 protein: CAWSRGTSSYEQYF
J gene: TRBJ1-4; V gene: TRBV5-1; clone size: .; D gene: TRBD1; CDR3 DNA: TGCGCCAGCAGCAGAACAGGGGGCCCCAATGAAAAACTGTTTTTT; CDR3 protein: CASSRTGGPNEKLFF
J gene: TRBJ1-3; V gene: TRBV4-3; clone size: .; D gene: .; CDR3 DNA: TGCGCCAGCAGCCAAGTACCAGGAAACACCATATATTTT; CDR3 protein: CASSQVPGNTIYF
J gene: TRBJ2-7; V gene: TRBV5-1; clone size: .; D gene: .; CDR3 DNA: TGCGCCAGCAGCTTGGAAGTCGGCCTCTACGAGCAGTACTTC; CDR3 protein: CASSLEVGLYEQYF
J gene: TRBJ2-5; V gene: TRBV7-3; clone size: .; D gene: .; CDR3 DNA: TGTGCCAGCAGCCCAGATCCCGTGTCTGAGACCCAGTACTTC; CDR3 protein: CASSPDPVSETQYF
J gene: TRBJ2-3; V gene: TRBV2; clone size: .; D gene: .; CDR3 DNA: TGTGCCAGCAGCGGGGAGACGTTCCGCACAGATACGCAGTATTTT; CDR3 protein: CASSGETFRTDTQYF
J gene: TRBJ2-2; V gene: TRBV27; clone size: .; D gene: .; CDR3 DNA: TGTGCCAGCAGTTTATTGGCGGGTAATGCCGGGGAGCTGTTTTTT; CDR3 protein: CASSLLAGNAGELFF
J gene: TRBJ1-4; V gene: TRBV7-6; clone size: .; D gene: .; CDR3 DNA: TGTGCCAGCAGCTTGGGTCCTAATGAAAAACTGTTTTTT; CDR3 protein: CASSLGPNEKLFF
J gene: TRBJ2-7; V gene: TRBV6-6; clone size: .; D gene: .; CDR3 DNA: TGTGCCAGCAGTCAGGGACCCATACCCTCCTACGAGCAGTACTTC; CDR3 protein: CASSQGPIPSYEQYF
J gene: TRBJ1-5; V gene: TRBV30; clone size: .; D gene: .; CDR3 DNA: TGTGCCTGGAGTGTGGGCAGCAATCAGCCCCAGCATTTT; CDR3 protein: CAWSVGSNQPQHF
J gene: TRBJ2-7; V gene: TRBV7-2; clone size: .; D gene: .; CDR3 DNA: TGTGCCAGCAGCTTAGTCCAGGGGACCTACGAGCAGTACTTC; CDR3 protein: CASSLVQGTYEQYF
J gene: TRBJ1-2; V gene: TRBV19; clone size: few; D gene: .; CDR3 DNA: TGTGCCAGTAGGGGAAATAGCAACTATGGCTACACCTTC; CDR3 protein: CASRGNSNYGYTF
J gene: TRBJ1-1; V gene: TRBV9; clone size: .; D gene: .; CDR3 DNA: TGTGCCAGCAGCGTTGGGGGGAGCATGAACACTGAAGCTTTCTTT; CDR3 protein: CASSVGGSMNTEAFF
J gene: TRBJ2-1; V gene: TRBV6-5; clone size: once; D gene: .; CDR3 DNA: TGTGCCAGCAGTTATGGTTACGGTGAGCAGTTCTTC; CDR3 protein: CASSYGYGEQFF
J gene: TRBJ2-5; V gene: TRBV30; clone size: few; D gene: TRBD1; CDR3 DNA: TGTGCCTGGATCGGGCCGGGACAGGGAACGGAACAAGAGACCCAGTACTTC; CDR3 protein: CAWIGPGQGTEQETQYF
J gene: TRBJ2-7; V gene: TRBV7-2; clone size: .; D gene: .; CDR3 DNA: TGTGCCAGCAGCCGACAGAGCGACTACGAGCAGTACTTC; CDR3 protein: CASSRQSDYEQYF
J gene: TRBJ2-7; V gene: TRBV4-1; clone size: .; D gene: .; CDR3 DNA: TGCGCCAGCAGCCAAGATACGGCGACCTACGAGCAGTACTTC; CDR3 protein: CASSQDTATYEQYF
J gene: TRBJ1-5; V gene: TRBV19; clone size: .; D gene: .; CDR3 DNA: TGTGCCAGTAGTACCGGACAGTATAGCAATCAGCCCCAGCATTTT; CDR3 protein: CASSTGQYSNQPQHF
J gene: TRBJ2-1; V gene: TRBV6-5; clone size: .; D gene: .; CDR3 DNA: TGTGCCAGCAGTTACTCAGCCCTCCCGGGAAATGAGCAGTTCTTC; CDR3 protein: CASSYSALPGNEQFF
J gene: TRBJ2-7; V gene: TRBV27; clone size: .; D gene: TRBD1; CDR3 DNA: TGTGCCAGCAGTTTAGCGGGACAGGGCCTCTACGAGCAGTACTTC; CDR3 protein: CASSLAGQGLYEQYF
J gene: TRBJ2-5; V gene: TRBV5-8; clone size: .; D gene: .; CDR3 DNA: TGTGCCAGCAGCCGTATTATCAAGAAGGAGACCCAGTACTTC; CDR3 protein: CASSRIIKKETQYF
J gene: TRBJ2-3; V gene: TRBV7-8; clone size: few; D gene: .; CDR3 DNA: TGTGCCAGCAGCCCCAACACAGATACGCAGTATTTT; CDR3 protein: CASSPNTDTQYF
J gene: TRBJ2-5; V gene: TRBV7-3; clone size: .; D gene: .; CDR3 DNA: TGTGCCAGCAGCCCCATACCCCAAGAGACCCAGTACTTC; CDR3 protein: CASSPIPQETQYF
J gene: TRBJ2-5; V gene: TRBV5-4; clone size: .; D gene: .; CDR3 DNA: TGTGCCAGCAGCCCCCCTCCGGTGGGGGAAGAGACCCAGTACTTC; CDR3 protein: CASSPPPVGEETQYF
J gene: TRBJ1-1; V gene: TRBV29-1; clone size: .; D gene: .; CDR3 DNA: TGCAGCACAAGACAGGTCAGGATGAACACTGAAGCTTTCTTT; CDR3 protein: CSTRQVRMNTEAFF
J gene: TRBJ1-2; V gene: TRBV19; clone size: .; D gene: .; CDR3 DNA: TGTGCCAGTATTCAGGGCGGCTATGGCTACACCTTC; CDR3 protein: CASIQGGYGYTF
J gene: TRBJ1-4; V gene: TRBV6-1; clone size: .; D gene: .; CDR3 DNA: TGTGCCAGCAGTGAAGTCACGCAGAATCGATATGAAAAACTGTTTTTT; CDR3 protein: CASSEVTQNRYEKLFF
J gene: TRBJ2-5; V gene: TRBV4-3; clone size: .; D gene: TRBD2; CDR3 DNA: TGCGCCAGCAGCCAAGATCGAGGGACTAGCGACGAAGAGACCCAGTACTTC; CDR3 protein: CASSQDRGTSDEETQYF
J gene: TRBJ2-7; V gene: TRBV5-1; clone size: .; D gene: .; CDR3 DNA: TGCGCCAGCAGCTTGTCCTACCCATACGAGCAGTACTTC; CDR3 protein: CASSLSYPYEQYF
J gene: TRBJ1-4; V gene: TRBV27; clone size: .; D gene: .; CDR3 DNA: TGTGCCAGCAGTCCGACCGGGGTGGGACTGTTTTTT; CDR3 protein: CASSPTGVGLFF
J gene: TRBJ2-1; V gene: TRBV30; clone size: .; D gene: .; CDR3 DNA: TGTGCCTGGACCAGGGACAACTACAATGAGCAGTTCTTC; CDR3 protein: CAWTRDNYNEQFF
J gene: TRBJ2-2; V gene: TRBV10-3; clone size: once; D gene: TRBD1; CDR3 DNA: TGTGCCATCAGAGCACAGGGGGCGCGGAGCGGGGAGCTGTTTTTT; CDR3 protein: CAIRAQGARSGELFF
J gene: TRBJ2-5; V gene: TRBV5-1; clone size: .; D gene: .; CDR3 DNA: TGCGCCAGCAGCTTGAACATCGAAGAGACCCAGTACTTC; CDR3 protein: CASSLNIEETQYF
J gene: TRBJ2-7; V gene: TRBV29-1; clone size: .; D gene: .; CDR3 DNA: TGCAGCGTTGAGGGTATAGGGGAAGGGTACGAGCAGTACTTC; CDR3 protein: CSVEGIGEGYEQYF
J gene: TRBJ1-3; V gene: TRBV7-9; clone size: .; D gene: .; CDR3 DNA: TGTGCCAGCAGCTTAGGTGGAAACACCATATATTTT; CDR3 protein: CASSLGGNTIYF
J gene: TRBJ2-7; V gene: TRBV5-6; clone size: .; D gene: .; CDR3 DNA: TGTGCCAGCAGCTCGTTTCGACTAGACACCACCTACGAGCAGTACTTC; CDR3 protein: CASSSFRLDTTYEQYF
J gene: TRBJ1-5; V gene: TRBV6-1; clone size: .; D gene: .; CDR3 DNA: TGTGCCAGCAGTGCGATGGGACGGTATAGCAATCAGCCCCAGCATTTT; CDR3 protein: CASSAMGRYSNQPQHF
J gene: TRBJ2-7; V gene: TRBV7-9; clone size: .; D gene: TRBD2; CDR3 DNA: TGTGCCAGCAGGCCTAGCGGGAGGGAGTCGGAAGGGCAGTACTTC; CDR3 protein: CASRPSGRESEGQYF
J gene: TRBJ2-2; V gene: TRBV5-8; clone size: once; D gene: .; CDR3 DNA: TGTGCCAGCAGCTTCTCAGGGGTAACCGGGGAGCTGTTTTTT; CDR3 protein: CASSFSGVTGELFF
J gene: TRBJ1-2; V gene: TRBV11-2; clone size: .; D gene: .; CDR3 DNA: TGTGCCAGCAGCTTAGATCTGGCAGGGGACCATGGCTACACCTTC; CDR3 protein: CASSLDLAGDHGYTF
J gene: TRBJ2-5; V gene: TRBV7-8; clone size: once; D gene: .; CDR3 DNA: TGTGCCAGCAGCCCACTTACCCAGGGGAGAGAGACCCAGTACTTC; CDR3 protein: CASSPLTQGRETQYF
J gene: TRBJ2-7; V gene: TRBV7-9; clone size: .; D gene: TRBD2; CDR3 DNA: TGTGCCAGCAGCCAAAGGCTAGCGGCGACTGCTGACGAGCAGTACTTC; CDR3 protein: CASSQRLAATADEQYF
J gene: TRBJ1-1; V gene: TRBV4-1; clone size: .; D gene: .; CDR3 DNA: TGCGCCAGCAGCCAAGTTCCCCGGAGCACTGAAGCTTTCTTT; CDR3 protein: CASSQVPRSTEAFF
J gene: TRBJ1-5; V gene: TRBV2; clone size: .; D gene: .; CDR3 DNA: TGTGCCAGCAGTCGACAAACTAGAGGTAATCAGCCCCAGCATTTT; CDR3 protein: CASSRQTRGNQPQHF